The clone carrying this T cell receptor (beta chain) came up once. V lost 4 bases to trimming and J lost 0 bases, with 12 bases between them. The CDR3 covers 15 residues. The germline V gene has CDR1 LGHDT and CDR2 YNNKEL (reference sequence). The entry originates in a study of T-cell reconstitution after alpha-beta-depleted transplantation in children. Unique molecular identifiers featured in how the TCRbeta library was prepared. TCRdb processed the PCR reads anew with MiXCR; each CDR3 protein has one entry. Of around 500,000 distinct CDR3 sequences listed, 23% are singletons. V gene TRBV3-1 combines with J gene TRBJ2-5; possibly TRBD1 for D (6 bases). The specimen was PBMCs, mostly from graft donor cells, collected 360 days after TCRalphabeta/CD19-depleted stem cell transplant. This TCR derives from a boy in the first two years of life who had a stem cell transplant for acute myeloid leukemia, so the T cells may come from the graft donor. CDR3 amino acids: CASSRNRVYQETQYF. CDR3 in DNA: TGTGCCAGCAGCCGAAACAGGGTGTACCAAGAGACCCAGTACTTC.